Below, 10 T cell receptor beta chains from the same sample are listed, as sequenced in a study of T cells in Graves' hyperthyroidism and ophthalmopathy (dated by TCRdb to between 2017 and 2020). Receptor libraries were prepared by multiplex PCR. TCRdb records Illumina HiSeq 2000 as the sequencer. The TCR beta CDR3 regions were amplified from RNA transcripts. The first round of RT-PCR for the TCR CDR3 was performed with the HTBI primer set and the Qiagen OneStep RT-PCR kit. TCRdb reprocessing: public reads trimmed at Q25 with fastp, clones called with MiXCR, in-frame beta chains kept. Rows are unified per CDR3 protein, each entry keeping the most common DNA and genes. The sample table lists under 550,000 distinct CDR3 sequences, roughly an eighth of them with a count of one. The ten most abundant clones make up about 5% of the sample. The sample was blood. Receptors were obtained from a woman aged 18-29 years with Graves' hyperthyroidism.

This clonotype was seen repeatedly, ten times or more. This rearrangement joins TRBV6-2 or TRBV6-3 to TRBJ1-5, with TRBD1 as a possible D gene (5 bases). The CDR3 sequence is 14 residues long. V gave up 7 bases and J gave up 4 bases, with 14 bases separating them. The germline CDR1 and CDR2 sequences are MNHEY and SVGEGT. Here the CDR3 reads CASTGHGGNQPQHF. The CDR3 nucleotides read TGTGCCAGCACCGGACATGGGGGGAATCAGCCCCAGCATTTT.

This clonotype was picked up many times. This chain joins TRBV7-9 and TRBJ2-1; the D is unclear. The CDR3 is 11 residues long. V dropped 8 bases and J dropped 7 bases, with 9 bases sitting between them. Per the germline V gene, CDR1 is SEHNR and CDR2 is FQNEAQ (reference sequence). The CDR3 loop is CASASENEQFF. The CDR3 coding sequence is TGTGCCAGCGCATCCGAAAATGAGCAGTTCTTC. The entire variable domain, with the rest obtained from reference TRBV7-9 and TRBJ2-1, is as follows: DTGVSQNPRHKITKRGQNVTFRCDPISEHNRLYWYRQTLGQGPEFLTYFQNEAQLEKSRLLSDRFSAERPKGSFSTLEIQRTEQGDSAMYLCASASENEQFFGPGTRLTVL.

The rearrangement joins TRBV28 to TRBJ1-6, with a tentative D call TRBD1 (5 bases). The CDR3 sequence is 14 residues long. CDR1 MDHEN and CDR2 SYDVKM come from the germline V gene. Trimming took off 5 bases at V and 9 bases at J, with 14 bases between the two ends. The CDR3 loop reads CASSISRGGSPLHF. CDR3 nucleotide sequence: TGTGCCAGCAGTATATCGCGGGGGGGTTCACCCCTCCACTTT.

This clonotype was picked up many times. J is TRBJ2-1 and V is TRBV6-4, with TRBD1 matching 9 bases. Looked up from germline, CDR1 is MRHNA and CDR2 is SNTAGT. Trimming took 5 bases from V and 8 from J; bases not matched to a gene: 13. The CDR3 extends over 16 amino acids. The CDR3: CASSPSRTGVIDEQFF. For the CDR3, the DNA is TGTGCCAGCAGTCCCTCCCGGACAGGGGTTATCGATGAGCAGTTCTTC.

This clonotype was detected ten times or more. This chain links TRBV6-5 with TRBJ1-1; D unclear. Germline V gene lookup returns CDR1 MNHEY and CDR2 SVGAGI. V lost 0 bases, J lost 4 bases, and 3 bases lay in between. This CDR3 is built from 12 residues. CDR3 in amino acids: CASSYSSTEAFF. The CDR3 region has the DNA TGTGCCAGCAGTTACTCGAGCACTGAAGCTTTCTTT.

This clonotype was found many times. The chain joins TRBV30 to TRBJ1-1; no reliable D call. Trimming took off 4 bases at V and 1 base at J, with 13 bases between the two ends. From germline, CDR1 is GTSNPN and CDR2 SVGIG (reference sequence). The CDR3 spans 14 residues. In DNA, the CDR3 is TGTGCCTGGACGGCGACAACCGCGAACACTGAAGCTTTCTTT. Its translation is CAWTATTANTEAFF.

At least ten counts were recorded for this clonotype. The gene calls are TRBV12-3 or TRBV12-4 and TRBJ2-2; 12 nucleotides agree with TRBD2. Losses at the gene ends were 4 bases for V and 5 bases for J; bases not matched to a gene: 5. The length of the CDR3 is 16 residues. The CDR3 loop reads CASSSRLAGATGELFF. CDR3 DNA sequence: TGTGCCAGCAGTTCCCGACTAGCGGGAGCAACCGGGGAGCTGTTTTTT.

As concerns this clonotype: A read error may be the cause here, since a much bigger clone is one base away. Because the CDR3 is missing its conserved closing phenylalanine or tryptophan, this is likely a read error. The V call is TRBV28, the J call TRBJ1-1, with unresolved D. Per the germline V gene, CDR1 is MDHEN and CDR2 is SYDVKM. The CDR3 covers 16 residues. The germline V and J ends were trimmed by 5 bases and 1 base, with 17 bases remaining between them. CDR3 coding DNA: TGTGCCAGCAGTCCCAGGAACTGGAAAAAGAACACTGAAGCTTTCCTT. This codes for CASSPRNWKKNTEAFL.

This clonotype was counted at least ten times. V gene TRBV28 combines with J gene TRBJ2-7; either TRBD1 or TRBD2 may supply D (5 bases each). Germline CDR1 reads MDHEN; CDR2 reads SYDVKM. CDR3 length: 14 residues. V dropped 7 bases and J dropped 0 bases, with 13 bases sitting between them. The CDR3 region is CASTPGTFSYEQYF. The CDR3 region has the DNA TGTGCCAGCACCCCCGGGACCTTCTCCTACGAGCAGTACTTC.

This clonotype showed up many times. This sequence joins TRBV28 and TRBJ2-7; D uncertain. Trimming shortened V by 1 base and J by 3 bases, and 10 bases separated the two germline ends. This CDR3 spans 14 amino acids. Germline V gene sequence: CDR1 MDHEN, CDR2 SYDVKM. CDR3 DNA sequence: TGTGCCAGCAGTTTATATTCCGAGATCTACGAGCAGTACTTC. This translates into CASSLYSEIYEQYF.